What follows describes a single T cell receptor beta chain. The antigen remains undetermined. The V end lost 6 bases, the J end lost 1 base, and 10 bases lay between the germline ends. The CDR3 has 14 residues. Germline CDR1 SGDLS, CDR2 YYNGEE. The source of the sample is a study of a mutant IDH1 vaccine in newly diagnosed glioma. Time point denoted: week 35, safety follow-up. Each dose delivered 300 ug of mutant IDH1 20-mer peptide subcutaneously with imiquimod. Sequenced by immunoSEQ multiplex PCR; TCRdb stores in-frame clones only, minus some. Of approximately 30,000 clones listed, almost 80% are singletons.

The chain links TRBV9 to TRBJ2-2, with D perhaps matching TRBD1 (6 bases). The specimen comprised PBMCs, sampled from a glioma patient whose treatment included an IDH1 peptide vaccine. This receptor was taken from a woman aged 25 to 39 with glioma. Some clones in this sample may be carry-over from other donors' samples. The CDR3 DNA reads TGTGCCAGCACCTTGGGACAGAACACCGGGGAGCTGTTTTTT. Translation gives CASTLGQNTGELFF. The full variable domain, with the rest looked up from reference TRBV9 and TRBJ2-2, is DSGVTQTPKHLITATGQRVTLRCSPRSGDLSVYWYQQSLDQGLQFLIQYYNGEERAKGNILERFSAQQFPDLHSELNLSSLELGDSALYFCASTLGQNTGELFFGEGSRLTVL.